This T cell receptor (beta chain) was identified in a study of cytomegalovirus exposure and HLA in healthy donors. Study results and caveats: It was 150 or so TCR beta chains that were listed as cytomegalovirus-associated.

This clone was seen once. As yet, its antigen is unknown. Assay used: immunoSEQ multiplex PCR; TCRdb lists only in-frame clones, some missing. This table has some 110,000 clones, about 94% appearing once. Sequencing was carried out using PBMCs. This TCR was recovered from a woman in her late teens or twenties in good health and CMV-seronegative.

The CDR3 here is CASSGTGSNQPQHF. CDR3 in DNA: TGTGCCAGCAGTGGGACGGGAAGCAATCAGCCCCAGCATTTT. The chain employs TRBV6-1 and TRBJ1-5; D gene uncertain. This CDR3 is 14 amino acids long. Trimming pared 4 bases from V and 1 base from J, leaving 8 bases between. Germline CDR1 reads MNHNS; CDR2 reads SASEGT.